The 19 T cell receptor beta chains reported below all come from one sample, sequenced in a study of regulatory T cells in long-lasting Graves disease (dated by TCRdb to the early 2020s). Sample time point, as interpreted from the label and publication: persistent/refractory GD, antithyroid drugs over 5 years with positive TRAb. For both TCR sequencing and RNA sequencing, RNA was extracted from PBMCs using TRIzol. The library was obtained by multiplex PCR. TCRdb records Illumina HiSeq 4000 as the sequencer. CDR3 regions were amplified by Arm-PCR with iRepertoire HTBI primers to construct TCR beta libraries. Clones were called with MiXCR by TCRdb after fastp trimmed the public reads at Q25, and only in-frame beta chains were retained. For every CDR3 protein sequence, its rows merge into one entry that carries the most common genes and DNA. The sample yields under 500,000 distinct CDR3 sequences; roughly 20% were counted once. Of the sample, roughly 20% falls within the top ten clones.

The sequencing used peripheral blood mononuclear cells (PBMCs), collected when the disease was refractory, from a patient treated with antithyroid drugs. The receptors come from a female donor with Graves disease.

A few counts support this clonotype. The J gene is TRBJ2-5, the V gene TRBV20-1; D might be TRBD1 (5 bases). Germline CDR1 DFQATT, CDR2 SNEGSKA (reference sequence). V lost 3 bases, J lost 4 bases, and 15 bases lay in between. The CDR3 has 14 amino acids. CDR3 sequence: CSARGGAPIETQYF. In DNA, the CDR3 is TGCAGTGCTAGGGGTGGGGCGCCCATAGAGACCCAGTACTTC.

There are many counts of this clonotype. The rearrangement uses TRBV28 and TRBJ2-5; 8 bases map to TRBD2. Germline-derived CDR1 and CDR2 are MDHEN and SYDVKM. This CDR3 contains 16 residues. Trimming removed 6 bases from V and 2 bases from J; junction bases left unmatched: 11. This CDR3 reads CASSLLAGGIQETQYF. CDR3 in DNA: TGTGCCAGCAGCCTGCTAGCGGGTGGAATTCAAGAGACCCAGTACTTC.

At least ten counts were recorded for this clonotype. V is TRBV7-2 and J is TRBJ1-1; weak D call: TRBD1 (6 bases). CDR3 length: 14 residues. Per the germline V gene, CDR1 is SGHTA and CDR2 is FQGNSA. Trimming left V 2 bases short and J 5 bases short, with 12 bases between. CDR3 residues: CASSLQGSTTEAFF. The CDR3 DNA sequence: TGTGCCAGCAGCTTACAGGGGAGTACGACTGAAGCTTTCTTT. Together with reference TRBV7-2 and TRBJ1-1, the CDR3 gives the full variable domain: GAGVSQSPSNKVTEKGKDVELRCDPISGHTALYWYRQSLGQGLEFLIYFQGNSAPDKSGLPSDRFSAERTGGSVSTLTIQRTQQEDSAVYLCASSLQGSTTEAFFGQGTRLTVV.

Only a few counts were recorded for this clonotype. This chain links TRBV2 with TRBJ2-3, with D tentatively TRBD2 (6 bases). The CDR3 is 16 residues long. From germline, CDR1 is SNHLY and CDR2 FYNNEI. Trimming took 3 bases from V and 7 from J, leaving 20 bases between them. The CDR3 bases are TGTGCCAGCAGTGATCCGGCTAGCGTCCCCGATAATACGCAGTATTTT. Amino acids: CASSDPASVPDNTQYF.

This clonotype was recorded at least ten times. This chain links TRBV6-1 with TRBJ2-7, with no clear D. The V gene's germline CDR1 is MNHNS and CDR2 SASEGT. V was trimmed by 8 bases and J by 0 bases, leaving 20 bases between them. CDR3 length: 16 amino acids. The CDR3 nucleotides read TGTGCCAGCGGTAGTATGGGCCTCGGAAGCTCCTACGAGCAGTACTTC. This gives the protein CASGSMGLGSSYEQYF.

The sample holds many counts of this clonotype. This chain joins TRBV30 and TRBJ2-5; no definite D call. The germline V gene has CDR1 GTSNPN and CDR2 SVGIG (reference sequence). V lost 2 bases and J 5 bases, leaving 9 bases between the germline ends. This CDR3 has 12 residues. The CDR3 DNA sequence: TGTGCCTGGAGTATCGGGTTGGAGACCCAGTACTTC. This codes for CAWSIGLETQYF.

This clonotype was recorded a few times. This chain joins TRBV13 and TRBJ1-1; TRBD1 is a possible D gene (6 bases). Trimming took 2 bases from V and 8 from J, leaving 18 bases between them. The germline V gene encodes CDR1 PRHDT and CDR2 FYEKMQ (reference sequence). CDR3 size: 15 residues. CDR3 nucleotides: TGTGCCAGCAGCTTAAGGGGGAAGGGGGGCCCCGAAGCTTTCTTT. It codes for CASSLRGKGGPEAFF.

This clonotype was recorded at least ten times. The rearrangement joins TRBV7-2 to TRBJ2-5; 7 bases match TRBD1. Germline CDR1 and CDR2: SGHTA and FQGNSA. The CDR3 length is 14 residues. V lost 5 bases and J lost 0; bases outside the gene matches: 3. The CDR3 DNA sequence: TGTGCCAGCAGCCGGGACAGCGACCAAGAGACCCAGTACTTC. The encoded protein is CASSRDSDQETQYF.

V usage is TRBV7-9 and J usage is TRBJ2-2; D unresolved. The germline V gene has CDR1 SEHNR and CDR2 FQNEAQ (reference sequence). The V end was cut by 5 bases, the J end by 6 bases, with 19 bases between. This CDR3 comprises 16 residues. The CDR3 region is CASSQTGREAAGELFF. The CDR3 coding sequence is TGTGCCAGCAGCCAGACTGGTCGCGAGGCGGCCGGGGAGCTGTTTTTT.

This clonotype was found many times. V usage is TRBV2 and J usage is TRBJ2-7, with TRBD2 matching 15 bases. J gave up 6 bases and V 6 bases, and 3 bases lay outside the gene matches. CDR1 SNHLY and CDR2 FYNNEI come from the germline V gene. This CDR3 is built from 14 residues. This CDR3 reads CASRPGLAGGEQYF. The CDR3, as DNA: TGTGCCAGCAGGCCGGGACTAGCGGGAGGCGAGCAGTACTTC.

This clonotype occurred many times. The V call is TRBV13, the J call TRBJ2-5; 8 positions match TRBD2. Germline V gene sequence: CDR1 PRHDT, CDR2 FYEKMQ (reference sequence). The CDR3 covers 16 residues. V lost 1 base and J lost 3; bases outside the gene matches: 7. The CDR3 here is CASSLVKAGGEETQYF. For the CDR3, the DNA is TGTGCCAGCAGCTTAGTTAAGGCGGGAGGTGAAGAGACCCAGTACTTC.

Comment on this clonotype: This sequence may be a read error, since a much larger clone differs from it by one base. The V call is TRBV7-6, the J call TRBJ1-4; tentatively, D is TRBD1 (6 bases). V shed 5 bases and J shed 7 bases, with 14 bases lying between them. The CDR3 has 14 amino acids. Germline CDR1 is SGHVS and CDR2 is FNYEAQ. The CDR3 coding sequence is TGTGCCAGCAGCCGACAGGTGGCAATTGAAAAACTGTTTTTT. Protein: CASSRQVAIEKLFF.

This clonotype came up a few times. The J gene is TRBJ1-1, the V gene TRBV9; weak D call: TRBD1 (5 bases). V lost 4 bases to trimming and J lost 2 bases, with 12 bases between them. Germline V gives CDR1 SGDLS, CDR2 YYNGEE. This CDR3 region has 14 residues. CDR3 region: CASSRIGTNTEAFF. The CDR3 DNA reads as TGTGCCAGCAGCCGCATAGGGACCAACACTGAAGCTTTCTTT.

This clonotype was seen ten or more times. The V and J genes are TRBV12-3 or TRBV12-4 and TRBJ1-6, with D unresolved. The CDR3 loop spans 16 amino acids. The germline V and J ends were trimmed by 10 bases and 0 bases, with 16 bases remaining between them. The CDR3 region is CATSMPLSSYNSPLHF. The DNA for the CDR3 is TGTGCCACTTCTATGCCCCTGAGCTCCTATAATTCACCCCTCCACTTT.

This clonotype has ten or more counts. V is TRBV6-1 and J is TRBJ2-5; D gene ambiguous. Between the trimmed V and J ends, which lost 2 bases and 3 bases, there was a span of 10 bases. The CDR3 has 14 amino acids. CDR1 MNHNS and CDR2 SASEGT come from the germline V gene. The CDR3 loop is CASSEWPGEETQYF. CDR3 in DNA: TGTGCCAGCAGTGAATGGCCAGGTGAAGAGACCCAGTACTTC.

The V gene is TRBV11-2, the J gene TRBJ2-1; 9 bases align to TRBD2. Germline values: CDR1 SGHAT, CDR2 FQNNGV. The CDR3 has 16 amino acids. J lost 0 bases, V lost 3 bases, and 3 bases had no gene match. The CDR3 DNA sequence: TGTGCCAGCAGCTTGCGGGGGGGGAGCTCCTACAATGAGCAGTTCTTC. Translation gives CASSLRGGSSYNEQFF.

In its sample, this clonotype was seen a few times. CDR3 region: CASSFEDRGHTDTQYF. CDR3 nucleotides: TGTGCCAGCAGCTTTGAGGACAGGGGCCACACAGATACGCAGTATTTT. The chain links TRBV5-4 to TRBJ2-3; 9 positions agree with TRBD1. V shed 2 bases and J 2 bases; nucleotides not matched to a gene: 6. CDR1 and CDR2 from the germline V gene are SGHNT and YYREEE (reference sequence). The CDR3 consists of 16 residues.

This clonotype was seen more than once but under ten times. The chain joins TRBV9 to TRBJ2-7; D remains ambiguous. CDR1 is SGDLS, CDR2 YYNGEE, per germline. There are 14 residues in the CDR3. V was clipped by 0 bases and J by 0 bases, with 7 bases between them. CDR3 amino acids: CASSVAASSYEQYF. Here the CDR3 DNA reads TGTGCCAGCAGCGTAGCGGCGAGCTCCTACGAGCAGTACTTC.

At least ten counts were recorded for this clonotype. The chain links TRBV12-3 or TRBV12-4 to TRBJ1-2; 10 bases line up with TRBD1. This CDR3 spans 14 amino acids. J was trimmed by 6 bases and V by 7 bases; bases with no gene match: 8. The CDR3 DNA sequence: TGTGCCAGCACCTGGACAGGGGGTGGCGATGGCTACACCTTC. This codes for CASTWTGGGDGYTF.